This T cell receptor beta chain was profiled in a study of T cells in Graves' hyperthyroidism and ophthalmopathy. Patients showing uncontrolled infection, other autoimmune disease, pregnancy or lactation were ineligible. Fresh peripheral blood, under 11 ml, yielded the PBMCs. RNA transcripts gave rise to amplified TCR beta CDR3 regions. HTBI primers were the set used in a first-round RT-PCR of the TCR CDR3. TCRdb reanalysed the multiplex PCR reads using MiXCR and keeps one entry per CDR3 protein. The sample records some 740,000 distinct CDR3 sequences, 13% to 15% being singletons. At least ten counts were recorded for this clonotype. The CDR3 extends over 13 amino acids. The ends lost 5 bases at V and 4 bases at J; junction bases unmatched: 4. In germline, CDR1 is GTSNPN, CDR2 SVGIG (reference sequence).

The chain is built from TRBV30 and TRBJ2-5; 10 positions match TRBD1. The receptor was isolated from a woman aged 18 to 35 with Graves' hyperthyroidism. The sequenced material came from blood. The CDR3 is CAWARDRGETQYF. The CDR3 coding sequence is TGTGCCTGGGCCCGGGACAGGGGAGAGACCCAGTACTTC. Full variable domain (rest looked up from reference TRBV30 and TRBJ2-5): SQTIHQWPATLVQPVGSPLSLECTVEGTSNPNLYWYRQAAGRGLQLLFYSVGIGQISSEVPQNLSASRPQDRQFILSSKKLLLSDSGFYLCAWARDRGETQYFGPGTRLLVL.